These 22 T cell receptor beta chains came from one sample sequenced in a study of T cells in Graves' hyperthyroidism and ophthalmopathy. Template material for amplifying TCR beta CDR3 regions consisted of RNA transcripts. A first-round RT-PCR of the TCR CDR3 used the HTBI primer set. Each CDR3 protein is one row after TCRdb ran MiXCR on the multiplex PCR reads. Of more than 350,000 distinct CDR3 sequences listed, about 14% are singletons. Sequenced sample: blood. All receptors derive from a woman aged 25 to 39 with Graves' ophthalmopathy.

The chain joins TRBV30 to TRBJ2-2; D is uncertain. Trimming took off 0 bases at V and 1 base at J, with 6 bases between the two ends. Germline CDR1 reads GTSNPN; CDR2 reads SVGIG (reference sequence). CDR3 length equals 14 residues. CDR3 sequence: CAWSVSRNTGELFF. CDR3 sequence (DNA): TGTGCCTGGAGTGTATCCAGGAACACCGGGGAGCTGTTTTTT.

The CDR3 DNA sequence: TGTGCCAGCAGTGACTGTCAAGGAAACTTTGGAAACACCATATATTTT. It translates to CASSDCQGNFGNTIYF. This sequence joins TRBV6-4 and TRBJ1-3, with D unresolved. The CDR3 is 16 amino acids. Trimming left V 1 base short and J 3 bases short, with 13 bases between. Germline V gene lookup returns CDR1 MRHNA and CDR2 SNTAGT.

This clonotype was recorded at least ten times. The CDR3: CASSLEGNEKLFF. DNA for the CDR3: TGTGCCAGCAGTTTGGAGGGGAACGAAAAACTGTTTTTT. The J gene is TRBJ1-4, the V gene TRBV28; the D gene is possibly TRBD1 (5 bases). Germline values: CDR1 MDHEN, CDR2 SYDVKM. V was clipped by 3 bases and J by 8 bases, with 10 bases between them. The CDR3 is made up of 13 amino acids.

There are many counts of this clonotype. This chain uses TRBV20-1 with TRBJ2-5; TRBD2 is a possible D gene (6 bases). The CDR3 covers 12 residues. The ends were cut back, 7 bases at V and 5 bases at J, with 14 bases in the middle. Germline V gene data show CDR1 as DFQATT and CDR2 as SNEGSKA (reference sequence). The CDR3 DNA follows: TGCAGTGGCGATGCGGAGGGTGAGACCCAGTACTTC. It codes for CSGDAEGETQYF.

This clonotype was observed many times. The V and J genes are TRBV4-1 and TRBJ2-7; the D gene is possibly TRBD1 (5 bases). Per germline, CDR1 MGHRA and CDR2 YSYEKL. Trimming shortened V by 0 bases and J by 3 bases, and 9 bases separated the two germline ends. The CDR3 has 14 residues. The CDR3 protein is CASSQDGRDYEQYF. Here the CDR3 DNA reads TGCGCCAGCAGCCAAGACGGCAGGGACTACGAGCAGTACTTC.

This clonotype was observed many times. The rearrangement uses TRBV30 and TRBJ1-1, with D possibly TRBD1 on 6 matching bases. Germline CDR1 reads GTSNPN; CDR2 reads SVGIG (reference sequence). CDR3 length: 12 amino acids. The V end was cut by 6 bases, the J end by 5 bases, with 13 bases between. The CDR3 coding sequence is TGTGCCTGTATCCCCAGGGGAACTGAAGCTTTCTTT. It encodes CACIPRGTEAFF.

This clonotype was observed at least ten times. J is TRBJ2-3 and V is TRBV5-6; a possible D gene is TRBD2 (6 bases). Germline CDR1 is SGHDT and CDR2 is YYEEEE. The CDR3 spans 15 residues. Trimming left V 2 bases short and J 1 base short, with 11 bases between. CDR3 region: CASSLTGLGTDTQYF. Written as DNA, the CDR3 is TGTGCCAGCAGCTTAACGGGACTTGGCACAGATACGCAGTATTTT.

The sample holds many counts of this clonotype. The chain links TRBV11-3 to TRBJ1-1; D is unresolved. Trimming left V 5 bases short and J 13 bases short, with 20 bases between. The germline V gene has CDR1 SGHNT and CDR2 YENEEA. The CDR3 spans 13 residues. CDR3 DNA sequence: TGTGCCAGCAGCCATTTAGCCGGGGTTGGAGGTTTCTTT. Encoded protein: CASSHLAGVGGFF.

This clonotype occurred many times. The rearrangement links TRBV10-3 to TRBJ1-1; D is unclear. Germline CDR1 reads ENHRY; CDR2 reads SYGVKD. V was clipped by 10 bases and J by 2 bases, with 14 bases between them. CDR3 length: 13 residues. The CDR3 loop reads CATAGERNTEAFF. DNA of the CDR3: TGTGCCACGGCCGGGGAGAGAAACACTGAAGCTTTCTTT.

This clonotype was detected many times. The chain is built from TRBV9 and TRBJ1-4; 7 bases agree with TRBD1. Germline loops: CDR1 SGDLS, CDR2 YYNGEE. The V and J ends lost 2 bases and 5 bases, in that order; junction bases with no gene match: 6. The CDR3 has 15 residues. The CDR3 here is CASSVRDRRNEKLFF. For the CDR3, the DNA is TGTGCCAGCAGCGTCCGGGACAGACGAAATGAAAAACTGTTTTTT.

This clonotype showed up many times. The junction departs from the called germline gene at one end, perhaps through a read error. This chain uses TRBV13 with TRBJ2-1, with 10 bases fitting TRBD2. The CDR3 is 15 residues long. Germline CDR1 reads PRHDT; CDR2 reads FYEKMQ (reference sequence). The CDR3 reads CASSLGLAVYNEQFF. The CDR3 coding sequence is TGTGCCAGCAGCCTAGGACTAGCGGTTTACAATGAGCAGTTCTTC.

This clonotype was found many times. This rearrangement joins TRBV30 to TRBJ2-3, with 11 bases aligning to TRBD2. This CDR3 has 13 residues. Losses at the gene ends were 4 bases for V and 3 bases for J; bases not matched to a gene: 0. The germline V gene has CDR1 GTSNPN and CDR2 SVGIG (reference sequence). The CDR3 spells CAWTSGGTDTQYF. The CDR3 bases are TGTGCCTGGACTAGCGGGGGGACAGATACGCAGTATTTT.

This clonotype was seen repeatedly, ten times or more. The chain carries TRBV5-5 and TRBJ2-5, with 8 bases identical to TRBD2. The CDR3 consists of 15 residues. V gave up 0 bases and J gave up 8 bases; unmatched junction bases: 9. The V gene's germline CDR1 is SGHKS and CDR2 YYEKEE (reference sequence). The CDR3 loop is CASSLAQPGGGTQYF. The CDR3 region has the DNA TGTGCCAGCAGCTTGGCACAGCCGGGGGGGGGAACCCAGTACTTC.

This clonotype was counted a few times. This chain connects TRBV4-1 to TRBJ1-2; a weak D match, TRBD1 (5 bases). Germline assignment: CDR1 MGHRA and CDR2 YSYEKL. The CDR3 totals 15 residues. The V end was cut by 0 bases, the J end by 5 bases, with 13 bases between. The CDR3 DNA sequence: TGCGCCAGCAGCCAAGAGCTCCAGGGCCCGTATGGCTACACCTTC. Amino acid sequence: CASSQELQGPYGYTF.

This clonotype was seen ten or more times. The CDR3 bases are TGTGCCAGCAGAACGACCGGACTAGCGGTCACAGATACGCAGTATTTT. As protein: CASRTTGLAVTDTQYF. The chain couples TRBV18 to TRBJ2-3, with 10 bases fitting TRBD2. CDR1 and CDR2 (germline): KGHSH, LQKENI. The CDR3 length is 16 residues. J lost 2 bases, V lost 8 bases, and 10 bases had no gene match.

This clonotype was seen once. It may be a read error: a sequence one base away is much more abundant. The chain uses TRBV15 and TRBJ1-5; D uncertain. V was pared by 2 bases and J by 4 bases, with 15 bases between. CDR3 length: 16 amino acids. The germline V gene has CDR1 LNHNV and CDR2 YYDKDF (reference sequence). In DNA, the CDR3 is TGTGCCACCAGCAGAAAAATTCTGGACGGAAATCAGCCCCAGCATTTT. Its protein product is CATSRKILDGNQPQHF.

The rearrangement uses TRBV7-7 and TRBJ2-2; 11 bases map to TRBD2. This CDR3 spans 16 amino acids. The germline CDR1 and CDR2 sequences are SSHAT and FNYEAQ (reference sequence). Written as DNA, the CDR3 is TGTGCTACAAAACTAGCGGGGGACCTGAACACCGGGGAGCTGTTTTTT. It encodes CATKLAGDLNTGELFF. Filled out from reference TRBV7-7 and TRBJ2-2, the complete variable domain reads GAGVSQSPRYKVTKRGQDVTLRCDPISSHATLYWYQQALGQGPEFLTYFNYEAQPDKSGLPSDRFSAERPEGSISTLTIQRTEQRDSAMYRCATKLAGDLNTGELFFGEGSRLTVL.

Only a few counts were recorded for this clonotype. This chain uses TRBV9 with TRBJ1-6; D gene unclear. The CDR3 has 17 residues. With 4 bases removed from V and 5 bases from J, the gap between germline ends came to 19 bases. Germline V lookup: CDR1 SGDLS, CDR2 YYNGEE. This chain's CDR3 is CASSTSATLSDNSPLHF. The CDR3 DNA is TGTGCCAGCAGCACCTCAGCGACCCTAAGCGATAATTCACCCCTCCACTTT.

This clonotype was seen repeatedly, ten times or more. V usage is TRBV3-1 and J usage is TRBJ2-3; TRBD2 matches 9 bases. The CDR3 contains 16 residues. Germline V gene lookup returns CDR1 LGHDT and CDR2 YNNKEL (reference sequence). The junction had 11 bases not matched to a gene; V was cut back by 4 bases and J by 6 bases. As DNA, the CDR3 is TGTGCCAGCAGCCGAGAGGGGGCGGGGGGGTATGATACGCAGTATTTT. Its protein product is CASSREGAGGYDTQYF.

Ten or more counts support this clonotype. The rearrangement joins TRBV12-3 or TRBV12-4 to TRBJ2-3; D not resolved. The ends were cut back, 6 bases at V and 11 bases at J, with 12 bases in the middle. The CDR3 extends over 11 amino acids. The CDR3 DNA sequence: TGTGCCAGCAGCTCGACCCCTTTGCAGTATTTT. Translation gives CASSSTPLQYF.

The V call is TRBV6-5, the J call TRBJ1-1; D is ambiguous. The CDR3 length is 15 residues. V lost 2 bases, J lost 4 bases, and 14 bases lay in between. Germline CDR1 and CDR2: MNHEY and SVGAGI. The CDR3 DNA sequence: TGTGCCAGCAGTTACCCTGGGCCTTGGGGCACTGAAGCTTTCTTT. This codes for CASSYPGPWGTEAFF.

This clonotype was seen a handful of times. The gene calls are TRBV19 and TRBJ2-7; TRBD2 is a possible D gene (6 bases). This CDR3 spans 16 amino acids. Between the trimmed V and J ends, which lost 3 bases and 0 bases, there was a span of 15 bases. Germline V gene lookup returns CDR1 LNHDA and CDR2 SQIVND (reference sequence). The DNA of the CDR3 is TGTGCCAGTAGTATTATTCGGCTGGACTACTCCTACGAGCAGTACTTC. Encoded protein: CASSIIRLDYSYEQYF.